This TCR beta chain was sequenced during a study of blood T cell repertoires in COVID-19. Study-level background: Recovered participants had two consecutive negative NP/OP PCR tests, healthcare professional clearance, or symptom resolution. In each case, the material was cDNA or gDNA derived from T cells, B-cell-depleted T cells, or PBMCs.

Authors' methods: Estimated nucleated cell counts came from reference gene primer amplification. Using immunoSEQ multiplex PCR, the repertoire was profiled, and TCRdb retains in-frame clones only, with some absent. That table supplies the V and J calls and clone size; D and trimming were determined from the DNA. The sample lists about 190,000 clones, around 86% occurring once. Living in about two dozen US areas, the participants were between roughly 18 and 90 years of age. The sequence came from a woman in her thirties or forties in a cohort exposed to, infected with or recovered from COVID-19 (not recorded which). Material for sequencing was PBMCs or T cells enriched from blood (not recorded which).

In DNA, the CDR3 is TGTGCCAGCAGCAAAGCGACAGGGGGCGTTCGTACTGGAAACACCATATATTTT. It codes for CASSKATGGVRTGNTIYF. V is TRBV21-1 and J is TRBJ1-3; the listed D gene, TRBD1, was not tested against the DNA. TRBV21-1 is shown as a pseudogene. The CDR3 covers 18 residues.